The 9 T cell receptor beta chains given below trace back to one sample, sequenced in a study of CXCR3-negative and CXCR3-positive naive CD8 T cells. Broader study findings: TRB CDR3s of CXCR3-positive naive cells were more hydrophobic than those of CXCR3-negative naive cells.

TRB cDNA libraries were made by UMI-labeled 5' RACE. TCRdb re-called the 5' RACE reads; every CDR3 protein appears as one record, without DNA. This table holds some 7,600 distinct CDR3 sequences. No antigen has been assigned to these receptors. Sample: naive CXCR3+ CD8+ T cells from blood. Indicated subset: CD45RO-CCR7+CD27+CD95- naive CD8+ T cells expressing CXCR3 (TNR3+). These receptors came from a human donor in good health. Some clones in this sample may be carry-over from other donors' samples.

The chain employs TRBV9 and TRBJ2-1; the D call from TCRdb, TRBD2, cannot be confirmed without DNA. Germline V gene lookup returns CDR1 SGDLS and CDR2 YYNGEE. The CDR3 is 16 residues long. The CDR3 sequence is CASSVELAGAYNEQFF.

This clonotype is classed as medium-sized by frequency. V is TRBV6-1 and J is TRBJ2-7; there is no DNA to check the TCRdb D call of TRBD2. The CDR3 totals 13 residues. From germline, CDR1 is MNHNS and CDR2 SASEGT. The CDR3 loop reads CASRLAGDNEQYF.

The rearrangement links TRBV14 to TRBJ2-2. Germline CDR1 is SGHDN and CDR2 is FVKESK. This CDR3 comprises 15 residues. CDR3 region: CASSQEPLDTGELFF.

The CDR3 is CASSLVSGGVFSYNEQFF. The J gene is TRBJ2-1, the V gene TRBV11-2; TCRdb gives TRBD2 as the D gene, but with no DNA this cannot be confirmed. Germline-derived CDR1 and CDR2 are SGHAT and FQNNGV. The CDR3 has 18 amino acids.

The rearrangement joins TRBV20-1 to TRBJ2-7; TCRdb returns TRBD2, unconfirmable since there is no DNA. Germline CDR1 DFQATT, CDR2 SNEGSKA (reference sequence). This CDR3 is 15 amino acids long. CDR3: CSARILLAESYEQYF.

The chain combines TRBV5-1 with TRBJ2-7; TCRdb returns TRBD2, unconfirmable since there is no DNA. Germline lookup yields CDR1 SGHRS and CDR2 YFSETQ. CDR3 size: 16 residues. The CDR3 spells CASSLVLAGNGYEQYF.

The rearrangement links TRBV9 to TRBJ1-1; TCRdb names TRBD1, which stays unverified in the absence of DNA. Looked up from germline, CDR1 is SGDLS and CDR2 is YYNGEE. The CDR3 contains 13 residues. The CDR3 sequence is CASSVEGRNEAFF.

The rearrangement uses TRBV19 and TRBJ2-2; TCRdb proposes TRBD1, but this gene call is untestable without DNA. This CDR3 has 14 amino acids. Germline values: CDR1 LNHDA, CDR2 SQIVND (reference sequence). The CDR3 loop reads CASSIFTGAGELFF.

The chain links TRBV29-1 to TRBJ2-3. Germline loops: CDR1 SQVTM, CDR2 ANQGSEA. The CDR3 length is 12 residues. The CDR3 sequence: CSVLVSTDTQYF.